This passage covers 18 T cell receptor beta chains from one sample sequenced in a study of T-cell reconstitution after alpha-beta-depleted transplantation in children. The library targeted TCRbeta and was prepared with unique molecular identifiers. TCRdb re-called the PCR reads with MiXCR, one entry per CDR3 protein. The sample has about 500,000 distinct CDR3 sequences, 30% to 35% seen once. Here the sequenced sample was PBMCs from the stem cell graft donor, taken from the stem cell graft. The receptors were gathered from a human donor who donated a stem cell graft to a child with aplastic anemia.

This clonotype came up a few times. The chain links TRBV30 to TRBJ1-1, with D uncertain. The CDR3 runs to 16 residues. V lost 3 bases and J 1 base, leaving 18 bases between the germline ends. Germline V CDR1 and CDR2: GTSNPN, SVGIG (reference sequence). DNA for the CDR3: TGTGCCTGGAGCTCGGGGAGGGTGGATTGGAACACTGAAGCTTTCTTT. It is translated as CAWSSGRVDWNTEAFF.

This clonotype was seen more than once but under ten times. The J gene is TRBJ1-4, the V gene TRBV9; D may be TRBD1 (6 bases). The CDR3 runs to 14 residues. Germline lookup yields CDR1 SGDLS and CDR2 YYNGEE. V was cut by 4 bases and J by 5 bases, with 12 bases left in between. The CDR3 is CASSPGQINEKLFF. The DNA of the CDR3 is TGTGCCAGCAGCCCTGGACAGATCAATGAAAAACTGTTTTTT. The variable domain in full, with the rest retrieved from reference TRBV9 and TRBJ1-4, is DSGVTQTPKHLITATGQRVTLRCSPRSGDLSVYWYQQSLDQGLQFLIQYYNGEERAKGNILERFSAQQFPDLHSELNLSSLELGDSALYFCASSPGQINEKLFFGSGTQLSVL.

This chain joins TRBV18 and TRBJ2-4, with 9 nucleotides matching TRBD2. Trimming removed 5 bases from V and 0 bases from J; junction bases left unmatched: 11. There are 18 residues in the CDR3. Germline V gene data show CDR1 as KGHSH and CDR2 as LQKENI. CDR3 loop: CASSASGRRASAKNIQYF. CDR3 DNA: TGTGCCAGCTCAGCGAGCGGGAGGAGGGCCTCAGCCAAAAACATTCAGTACTTC.

A few counts support this clonotype. V and J are TRBV29-1 and TRBJ2-7; D not resolved. V lost 0 bases, J lost 1 base, and 1 base lay in between. The CDR3 is 11 amino acids. Looked up from germline, CDR1 is SQVTM and CDR2 is ANQGSEA. CDR3 coding DNA: TGCAGCGTTGAAGAATCCTACGAGCAGTACTTC. Its translation: CSVEESYEQYF.

This clonotype was seen a few times. The chain has TRBV5-1 and TRBJ2-1; no clear D. This CDR3 has 16 amino acids. V lost 0 bases to trimming and J lost 9 bases, with 19 bases between them. In germline, CDR1 is SGHRS, CDR2 YFSETQ. The CDR3 nucleotides are TGCGCCAGCAGCTTGGTGTATCGGACCCCGTCGAGTGAGCAGTTCTTC. Its translation is CASSLVYRTPSSEQFF.

This clonotype was seen more than once but under ten times. The CDR3 spells CATSRETGELFF. The CDR3 DNA reads as TGTGCCACCAGTCGTGAAACCGGGGAGCTGTTTTTT. This chain links TRBV24-1 with TRBJ2-2; D is unclear. The CDR3 length is 12 residues. Germline lookup yields CDR1 KGHDR and CDR2 SFDVKD. The V end lost 6 bases, the J end lost 5 bases, and 6 bases lay between the germline ends.

The rearrangement joins TRBV10-3 to TRBJ2-5; D remains ambiguous. Germline V gives CDR1 ENHRY, CDR2 SYGVKD. This CDR3 has 15 amino acids. Trimming removed 0 bases at V and 2 bases at J, with 10 bases between. This CDR3 is CAISESRREQETQYF. The CDR3 nucleotides are TGTGCCATCAGTGAGTCGCGGCGCGAGCAAGAGACCCAGTACTTC.

The DNA for the CDR3 is TGTGCCAGCAGTTCCGGGACAGGGTTATACTATGGCTACACCTTC. Translation: CASSSGTGLYYGYTF. The rearrangement uses TRBV27 and TRBJ1-2, with 9 positions matching TRBD1. CDR3 length equals 15 residues. CDR1 and CDR2 from the germline V gene are MNHEY and SMNVEV (reference sequence). The J segment lost 3 bases and the V segment lost 4 bases, leaving 6 bases of the junction unmatched.

This clonotype was observed a few times. The chain links TRBV20-1 to TRBJ1-2, with D uncertain. The V gene lost 2 bases and the J gene lost 13 bases, with 5 bases spanning the gap. Germline V gene lookup returns CDR1 DFQATT and CDR2 SNEGSKA (reference sequence). This CDR3 spans 8 amino acids. Here the CDR3 reads CSARPGTF. As DNA, the CDR3 is TGCAGTGCTAGACCCGGCACCTTC.

The V gene is TRBV27, the J gene TRBJ2-5; D is ambiguous. The CDR3 contains 12 residues. Germline CDR1 and CDR2: MNHEY and SMNVEV (reference sequence). Trimming cost V 6 bases and J 5 bases, with 10 bases left between them. The CDR3 protein is CASSIFGETQYF. DNA of the CDR3: TGTGCCAGCAGCATTTTTGGGGAGACCCAGTACTTC.

In this sample, this clonotype turned up a few times. The chain recombines TRBV9 with TRBJ2-7; D may be TRBD1 (8 bases). Looked up from germline, CDR1 is SGDLS and CDR2 is YYNGEE. V gave up 4 bases and J gave up 5 bases, with 28 bases separating them. The CDR3 totals 18 residues. The CDR3 bases are TGTGCCAGCAGCCCGGGGGGACCCGGAACGGACAGGGACCACGAGCAGTACTTC. This encodes CASSPGGPGTDRDHEQYF.

The V and J genes are TRBV5-1 and TRBJ1-6; 7 bases line up with TRBD1. Germline values: CDR1 SGHRS, CDR2 YFSETQ. V lost 0 bases and J lost 9; bases outside the gene matches: 6. The CDR3 totals 15 residues. This CDR3 is CASSLVGTDTSPLHF. DNA for the CDR3: TGCGCCAGCAGCTTGGTCGGGACAGACACTTCACCCCTCCACTTT.

The CDR3 loop is CASSLGPGRLNEQFF. CDR3 nucleotides: TGTGCCAGCAGCCTCGGACCGGGACGTTTGAATGAGCAGTTCTTC. The chain combines TRBV5-5 with TRBJ2-1; D may be TRBD1 or TRBD2 (5 bases each). V dropped 4 bases and J dropped 7 bases, with 18 bases sitting between them. CDR1 and CDR2 (germline): SGHKS, YYEKEE (reference sequence). This CDR3 is 15 amino acids long. The full variable domain, in which reference TRBV5-5 and TRBJ2-1 provide the parts outside the CDR3, is DAGVTQSPTHLIKTRGQQVTLRCSPISGHKSVSWYQQVLGQGPQFIFQYYEKEERGRGNFPDRFSARQFPNYSSELNVNALLLGDSALYLCASSLGPGRLNEQFFGPGTRLTVL.

This clonotype was seen repeatedly, ten times or more. The rearrangement links TRBV12-3 or TRBV12-4 to TRBJ1-6, with TRBD1 matching over 7 bases. This CDR3 is 14 amino acids long. The ends lost 5 bases at V and 5 bases at J; junction bases unmatched: 3. The CDR3 DNA sequence: TGTGCCAGCAGTCAGGACAGGAATAATTCACCCCTCCACTTT. It encodes CASSQDRNNSPLHF.

This clonotype was recorded once. The gene calls are TRBV29-1 and TRBJ1-3, with TRBD1 matching over 9 bases. The CDR3 sequence is 15 residues long. V lost 4 bases, J lost 7 bases, and 11 bases stayed unmatched. CDR1 SQVTM and CDR2 ANQGSEA come from the germline V gene. The CDR3 spells CSVGFVGTGMNTIYF. In DNA form, the CDR3 reads TGCAGCGTTGGTTTTGTCGGGACAGGGATGAACACCATATATTTT.

This clonotype was detected only a few times. The rearrangement uses TRBV29-1 and TRBJ2-1; 14 bases fit TRBD2. This CDR3 contains 15 residues. The V gene end was trimmed by 6 bases and the J gene end by 8 bases; junction bases not matched to a gene: 9. From germline, CDR1 is SQVTM and CDR2 ANQGSEA. Here the CDR3 reads CSVSLGTSGSHEQFF. The DNA for the CDR3 is TGCAGCGTCTCCCTGGGGACTAGCGGGAGCCATGAGCAGTTCTTC.

This clonotype showed up just a few times. V and J are TRBV6-5 and TRBJ2-1; a possible D gene is TRBD2 (5 bases). The CDR3 length is 13 residues. V shed 5 bases and J shed 4 bases, with 9 bases lying between them. The germline gives CDR1 MNHEY, CDR2 SVGAGI. As DNA, the CDR3 is TGTGCCAGCAGTCCGGGAAAGTACAATGAGCAGTTCTTC. As protein: CASSPGKYNEQFF.

This chain joins TRBV12-5 and TRBJ1-2, with a weak D call TRBD1 (6 bases). Germline V lookup: CDR1 LGHNT, CDR2 FRNRAP. This CDR3 is built from 16 residues. Trimming removed 6 bases from V and 4 bases from J, with 21 bases in between. CDR3 in amino acids: CASGGFDMDSRYGYTF. CDR3 nucleotides: TGTGCTAGTGGCGGATTCGATATGGACAGCCGCTATGGCTACACCTTC.